These 13 T cell receptor beta chains originate from one sample sequenced in a study of blood T cell repertoires in COVID-19. The protocol was immunoSEQ multiplex PCR, while the TCRdb copy is restricted to in-frame clones and leaves out a portion. The repertoire holds tens of thousands of clones, with roughly 91% as singletons. The source material was peripheral blood. The receptors shown here come from a human donor in a cohort sampled during active COVID-19.

This sequence joins TRBV5-1 and TRBJ2-6, with 7 bases lining up with TRBD1. CDR1 is SGHRS, CDR2 YFSETQ, per germline. J lost 0 bases, V lost 9 bases, and 6 bases had no gene match. This CDR3 has 15 residues. Here the CDR3 DNA reads TGCGCCACCAGGGACAGCCTCTCTGGGGCCAACGTCCTGACTTTC. This codes for CATRDSLSGANVLTF.

As DNA, the CDR3 is TGTGCCAGCAGTTTAGTGGGACAGGGAGCCTACGAGCAGTACTTC. Protein sequence: CASSLVGQGAYEQYF. V and J are TRBV27 and TRBJ2-7; TRBD1 agrees at 9 bases. Germline CDR1 and CDR2: MNHEY and SMNVEV (reference sequence). This CDR3 has 15 residues. With V trimmed by 2 bases and J by 2 bases, 4 bases remained unmatched.

This sequence joins TRBV27 and TRBJ2-7; TRBD2 might be the D (5 bases). The CDR3 consists of 14 residues. CDR1 MNHEY and CDR2 SMNVEV come from the germline V gene (reference sequence). V lost 6 bases to trimming and J lost 5 bases, with 17 bases between them. CDR3 bases: TGTGCCAGCAGGTCACGGGGTTTGCTCGACGAGCAGTACGTC. This encodes CASRSRGLLDEQYV.

The genes are TRBV7-9 and TRBJ2-3; D unresolved. Germline loops: CDR1 SEHNR, CDR2 FQNEAQ (reference sequence). V was trimmed by 5 bases and J by 4 bases, leaving 13 bases between them. This CDR3 comprises 14 residues. CDR3 nucleotide sequence: TGTGCCAGCAGCCCAGGTGATCTTTCAGATACGCAGTATTTT. As protein: CASSPGDLSDTQYF.

V and J are TRBV27 and TRBJ1-5, with unresolved D. Trimming took off 5 bases at V and 6 bases at J, with 17 bases between the two ends. From germline, CDR1 is MNHEY and CDR2 SMNVEV (reference sequence). This CDR3 contains 15 residues. The CDR3 reads CASSPQDAGGQPQHF. CDR3 coding DNA: TGTGCCAGCAGTCCTCAGGATGCAGGAGGTCAGCCCCAGCATTTT.

The chain recombines TRBV5-1 with TRBJ1-1, with 11 bases fitting TRBD1. With V trimmed by 7 bases and J by 5 bases, 7 bases remained unmatched. CDR1 SGHRS and CDR2 YFSETQ come from the germline V gene. CDR3 length equals 14 residues. In nucleotides, the CDR3 is TGCGCCAGCGAGAGGACAGGGGGCGGAACTGAAGCTTTCTTT. Its translation: CASERTGGGTEAFF.

The chain joins TRBV28 to TRBJ1-2, with 9 bases matching TRBD1. The CDR3 covers 13 residues. V lost 6 bases to trimming and J lost 8 bases; unmatched junction nucleotides: 7. Germline V gives CDR1 MDHEN, CDR2 SYDVKM. The CDR3 DNA reads as TGTGCCAGCAGCTCCGGGACAGGGAACGGCTACACCTTC. Protein: CASSSGTGNGYTF.

The chain has TRBV12-1 and TRBJ2-7; the D call of TRBD1 is as the table states it, not checked on the DNA. TRBV12-1 is annotated as a pseudogene. The CDR3 runs 15 residues. The CDR3 region has the DNA TGTGCCTACCTTAAACCCCCGGGACACCGGAGGGAGCAGTACGTC. It specifies CAYLKPPGHRREQYV.

This chain uses TRBV3-1 (or the pseudogene TRBV3-2) with TRBJ1-2; D not resolved. The germline V gene has CDR1 LGHDT and CDR2 YNNKEL (reference sequence). Trimming took 0 bases from V and 4 from J, leaving 9 bases between them. This CDR3 spans 14 amino acids. Here the CDR3 DNA reads TGTGCCAGCAGCCAAGATCTTACAGCCTATGGCTACACCTTC. Its protein is CASSQDLTAYGYTF.

The chain couples TRBV9 to TRBJ2-2; D perhaps matches TRBD2 (5 bases). V lost 0 bases, J lost 4 bases, and 13 bases lay in between. Germline CDR1 and CDR2: SGDLS and YYNGEE. The length of the CDR3 is 16 residues. The CDR3 sequence is CASSVVVGEGTGELFF. The CDR3 coding sequence is TGTGCCAGCAGCGTAGTTGTGGGAGAGGGCACCGGGGAGCTGTTTTTT.

The rearrangement links TRBV6-5 to TRBJ2-1; no reliable D call. This CDR3 has 14 residues. V was shortened by 4 bases and J by 0 bases, with 7 bases between the two germline ends. Germline V CDR1 and CDR2: MNHEY, SVGAGI. This CDR3 is CASSFYSSYNEQFF. DNA of the CDR3: TGTGCCAGCAGTTTTTACAGCTCCTACAATGAGCAGTTCTTC.

The chain links TRBV27 to TRBJ2-5; 7 bases line up with TRBD1. In germline, CDR1 is MNHEY, CDR2 SMNVEV (reference sequence). This CDR3 region has 16 residues. Trimming at V came to 5 bases and at J to 1 base, leaving 10 bases not matched to a gene. CDR3 residues: CASSPNGQDPQETQYF. DNA of the CDR3: TGTGCCAGCAGTCCCAACGGACAGGACCCCCAAGAGACCCAGTACTTC.

The chain links TRBV10-1 to TRBJ2-1, with D possibly TRBD2 on 6 matching bases. V was cut by 5 bases and J by 0 bases, with 11 bases left in between. The CDR3 length is 15 residues. In germline, CDR1 is WNHNN, CDR2 SYGVQD (reference sequence). The CDR3 loop reads CASSPAGSSYNEQFF. The DNA of the CDR3 is TGCGCCAGCAGTCCAGCCGGGAGCTCCTACAATGAGCAGTTCTTC.